What follows are 19 T cell receptor beta chains derived from one specimen sequenced in a study of breast tumors, draining lymph nodes, adjacent tissues. TCRdb reprocessed the multiplex PCR reads with MiXCR, giving one entry per CDR3 protein. The data hold around 230,000 distinct CDR3 sequences, with 32% observed a single time. Samples came from axillary lymph nodes draining the breast cancer. Input material: axillary lymph node tissue. The receptors come from a female donor with breast cancer. Some clones in this sample may be carry-over from other donors' samples.

This chain joins TRBV20-1 and TRBJ1-6; 10 bases line up with TRBD1. CDR3 length equals 15 residues. From germline, CDR1 is DFQATT and CDR2 SNEGSKA (reference sequence). V shed 0 bases, J shed 11 bases, and the junction held 7 bases outside the gene matches. In DNA form, the CDR3 reads TGCAGTGCTAGAGATCCGGGACAGGGGAATCCACCCCTCCACTTT. Translated, it gives CSARDPGQGNPPLHF.

This clonotype was detected ten times or more. The V and J genes are TRBV2 and TRBJ2-7, with no clear D. CDR3 size: 12 residues. The V gene's germline CDR1 is SNHLY and CDR2 FYNNEI. Trimming cost V 5 bases and J 3 bases, with 8 bases left between them. The CDR3 spells CASSLAIYEQYF. The CDR3, as DNA: TGTGCCAGCAGTCTTGCCATCTACGAGCAGTACTTC.

Comments on this clonotype: The final CDR3 position lacks the conserved phenylalanine or tryptophan, pointing to a likely read error. This rearrangement joins TRBV19 to TRBJ2-3; 8 bases align to TRBD1. Trimming took 5 bases from V and 6 from J; bases not matched to a gene: 10. CDR3 length: 15 residues. Germline assignment: CDR1 LNHDA and CDR2 SQIVND (reference sequence). The CDR3: CASSVDRGGTDTQYL. CDR3 nucleotide sequence: TGTGCCAGTAGTGTCGACAGGGGTGGTACGGATACGCAGTATCTT.

This clonotype was picked up many times. V and J are TRBV2 and TRBJ1-1; D remains ambiguous. This CDR3 has 13 residues. CDR1 and CDR2 from the germline V gene are SNHLY and FYNNEI. The V end lost 1 base, the J end lost 6 bases, and 9 bases lay between the germline ends. CDR3 sequence reads: CASSEGPAAEAFF. For the CDR3, the DNA is TGTGCCAGCAGTGAAGGACCGGCAGCTGAAGCTTTCTTT.

This clonotype was observed at least ten times. The chain uses TRBV9 and TRBJ2-2; D is unclear. CDR3 length: 14 residues. V was clipped by 4 bases and J by 4 bases, with 11 bases between them. Germline lookup yields CDR1 SGDLS and CDR2 YYNGEE. CDR3 nucleotides: TGTGCCAGCAGCCTCACAGACGGCACCGGGGAGCTGTTTTTT. Translation gives CASSLTDGTGELFF.

Concerning this clonotype itself: This may be a read error, as it is one base from a much larger clone. The chain recombines TRBV30 with TRBJ2-2; TRBD2 agrees at 7 bases. The CDR3 is 17 amino acids. CDR1 and CDR2 from the germline V gene are GTSNPN and SVGIG (reference sequence). The ends lost 5 bases at V and 6 bases at J; junction bases unmatched: 18. The CDR3 nucleotides read TGTGCCTGGGCCAGGAGGGCTAGCGGATATAACGCCGGGGAGCTGTTTTTT. Protein: CAWARRASGYNAGELFF.

This clonotype was recorded many times. The rearrangement joins TRBV9 to TRBJ2-1, with TRBD2 matching over 14 bases. Trimming cost V 3 bases and J 9 bases; bases outside gene matches: 8. Germline assignment: CDR1 SGDLS and CDR2 YYNGEE. The CDR3 runs to 16 residues. The DNA for the CDR3 is TGTGCCAGCAGCGCGTCGGGACTAGCGGGAGATGGTGAGCAGTTCTTC. Protein product: CASSASGLAGDGEQFF.

This chain links TRBV11-3 with TRBJ1-1; D call uncertain. Trimming removed 5 bases from V and 3 bases from J, with 10 bases in between. The CDR3 consists of 13 residues. The germline V gene encodes CDR1 SGHNT and CDR2 YENEEA. CDR3 protein: CASSRAGDTEAFF. The CDR3 nucleotides are TGTGCCAGCAGCCGAGCCGGCGACACTGAAGCTTTCTTT.

This clonotype was observed a handful of times. V usage is TRBV28 and J usage is TRBJ1-5; D gene ambiguous. CDR1 is MDHEN and CDR2 is SYDVKM in the germline V gene. The CDR3 is 13 residues long. V gave up 6 bases and J gave up 4 bases, with 10 bases separating them. CDR3: CASRMELNQPQHF. The CDR3 DNA sequence: TGTGCCAGCAGAATGGAGCTGAATCAGCCCCAGCATTTT.

The gene calls are TRBV2 and TRBJ2-2; tentatively, D is TRBD1 (6 bases). CDR1 and CDR2 (germline): SNHLY, FYNNEI. The CDR3 has 16 amino acids. V was trimmed by 8 bases and J by 3 bases, leaving 19 bases between them. The CDR3 bases are TGTGCCAGCGGTCAGGGACAAGGTCGGGACACCGGGGAGCTGTTTTTT. Its protein is CASGQGQGRDTGELFF. The full variable domain, rest sourced from reference TRBV2 and TRBJ2-2, is EPEVTQTPSHQVTQMGQEVILRCVPISNHLYFYWYRQILGQKVEFLVSFYNNEISEKSEIFDDQFSVERPDGSNFTLKIRSTKLEDSAMYFCASGQGQGRDTGELFFGEGSRLTVL.

A word on this clonotype: A much larger clone lies one base from this, so it may be a read error. The chain links TRBV7-9 to TRBJ2-1; 8 bases align to TRBD2. Germline assignment: CDR1 SEHNR and CDR2 FQNEAQ (reference sequence). The CDR3 is 15 amino acids. The CDR3 DNA reads TGTGCCAGCAGCTTAGATATAGCGGGGTGGGCTGAGCAGCTCTTC. It translates to CASSLDIAGWAEQLF. Combining the CDR3 with reference TRBV7-9 and TRBJ2-1 gives the whole variable domain DTGVSQNPRHKITKRGQNVTFRCDPISEHNRLYWYRQTLGQGPEFLTYFQNEAQLEKSRLLSDRFSAERPKGSFSTLEIQRTEQGDSAMYLCASSLDIAGWAEQLFGPGTRLTVL.

This clonotype was counted many times. The V call is TRBV7-2, the J call TRBJ2-1; 10 bases align to TRBD2. Germline V gives CDR1 SGHTA, CDR2 FQGNSA. The CDR3 contains 15 residues. Trimming took 6 bases from V and 4 from J; bases not matched to a gene: 6. The CDR3 coding sequence is TGTGCCAGCAGTCGGACTAGCGGACAATACAATGAGCAGTTCTTC. This translates into CASSRTSGQYNEQFF.

This clonotype was seen more than once but under ten times. The chain employs TRBV27 and TRBJ1-2, with 9 bases that match TRBD1. Germline V gene sequence: CDR1 MNHEY, CDR2 SMNVEV (reference sequence). J gave up 6 bases and V 8 bases, and 16 bases lay outside the gene matches. This CDR3 region has 16 residues. This chain's CDR3 is CASRKVTGGAGDGYTF. The CDR3 nucleotides read TGTGCCAGCCGAAAAGTCACAGGGGGCGCCGGGGATGGCTACACCTTC.

The DNA of the CDR3 is TGTGCCGACAGGTCAGGGGCCAACACAGATACGCAGTATTTT. Protein product: CADRSGANTDTQYF. This rearrangement joins TRBV25-1 to TRBJ2-3; D might be TRBD1 (6 bases). The CDR3 covers 14 residues. Germline assignment: CDR1 MGHDK and CDR2 SYGVNS. Between the trimmed V and J ends, which lost 11 bases and 2 bases, there was a span of 17 bases.

This clonotype was observed many times. The rearrangement joins TRBV4-3 to TRBJ2-3, with D uncertain. Trimming took 4 bases from V and 1 from J, leaving 15 bases between them. Germline values: CDR1 LGHNA, CDR2 YSLEER. This CDR3 is 16 amino acids long. The DNA of the CDR3 is TGCGCCAGCAGCCGAGATTCTTCGTTGGGCACAGATACGCAGTATTTT. Translated: CASSRDSSLGTDTQYF.

This clonotype appeared many times. This chain links TRBV30 with TRBJ1-3; 7 bases align to TRBD1. The CDR3 extends over 14 amino acids. Trimming took 1 base from V and 5 from J; bases not matched to a gene: 5. Germline CDR1 is GTSNPN and CDR2 is SVGIG (reference sequence). The CDR3 sequence: CAWSDRGRRNTIYF. CDR3 sequence (DNA): TGTGCCTGGAGTGACAGGGGCCGCAGAAACACCATATATTTT.

This clonotype was observed a few times. A much larger clone differs by one base, so this may be a read error. The chain is built from TRBV14 and TRBJ2-2; 10 positions match TRBD1. J lost 4 bases, V lost 1 base, and 12 bases had no gene match. CDR3 size: 19 residues. Germline assignment: CDR1 SGHDN and CDR2 FVKESK. The DNA for the CDR3 is TGTGCCAGCAGCCAAGGTTTCCTCTGGGACAGGGGAATCACCGGGGAGCTGTTTTTT. Its translation is CASSQGFLWDRGITGELFF.

This clonotype was seen only a few times. A much larger clonotype is one base distant, so this may be a read error. The J gene is TRBJ2-5, the V gene TRBV5-8; 9 bases map to TRBD2. CDR3 size: 14 residues. Germline CDR1 is SGHTS and CDR2 is YDEGEE. V lost 4 bases and J lost 3; bases outside the gene matches: 4. The CDR3 is CASSRTSAKETQYF. DNA of the CDR3: TGTGCCAGCAGCCGGACTAGCGCAAAAGAGACCCAGTACTTC.

On this clonotype itself: At one boundary the junction diverges from the germline segment, which might be a read error. The chain couples TRBV5-4 to TRBJ1-2; possible D gene TRBD1, 5 bases. The CDR3 spans 13 residues. Germline CDR1 SGHNT, CDR2 YYREEE (reference sequence). The CDR3: CASGLVGAGGYTF. The CDR3 DNA sequence: TGTGCCAGCGGCTTGGTAGGGGCAGGTGGCTACACCTTC.